This is a list of T cell receptor beta chains from one sample in a study of CD8+ T cells in alopecia areata. Data came from immunoSEQ multiplex PCR; TCRdb stores just in-frame clones and leaves some out. The repertoire includes around 140,000 clones, around 49% of them detected once, and roughly a sixth sits in the top ten. Sequencing used CD8+ T cells sorted from blood, obtained at week 0. These receptors all stem from a human donor with alopecia areata. The CDR3 runs from the conserved cysteine through the conserved F or W. D genes are given only for firm matches. Rows give clone size only sometimes, using once, few, many, or a class for an expanded clone.

D gene | J gene | clone size | V gene | CDR3 DNA | CDR3 protein
TRBD1 | TRBJ1-1 | . | TRBV2 | TGTGCCAAGGCCGAAGGGGGCTCTCCTGAAGCTTTCTTT | CAKAEGGSPEAFF
. | TRBJ1-5 | . | TRBV27 | TGTGGGCTTGCTCGTCAGCCCCAGCATTTT | CGLARQPQHF
TRBD2 | TRBJ2-1 | few | TRBV25-1 | TGTGCCAGCAGTGAATTAATACGGGGACTAGTCAATGAGCAGTTCTTC | CASSELIRGLVNEQFF
TRBD1 | TRBJ1-2 | . | TRBV30 | TGTGCCTGGAGTGAGGGACAGAGCTATGGCTACACCTTC | CAWSEGQSYGYTF
. | TRBJ2-3 | . | TRBV6-5 | TGTGCCAGCAGCGGGCCCCGCGATACGCAGTATTTT | CASSGPRDTQYF
. | TRBJ1-1 | . | TRBV10-1 | TGCGCCAGCAGTGACACCGGGAACACTGAAGCTTTCTTT | CASSDTGNTEAFF
TRBD1 | TRBJ2-2 | . | TRBV6-5 | TGTGCCAGCAGTTACAGGGACAGGGTAACCGGGGAGCTGTTTTTT | CASSYRDRVTGELFF
. | TRBJ1-2 | . | TRBV13 | TGTGCCAGCAGCTCATCGACAGGCAGTGATGGCTACACCTTC | CASSSSTGSDGYTF
. | TRBJ1-5 | . | TRBV4-3 | TGCGCCAGCAGCCAAAGGACAAGTAGCAATCAGCCCCAGCATTTT | CASSQRTSSNQPQHF
. | TRBJ1-5 | few | TRBV6-1 | TGTGCCAGCAGTGAAGCAAAGGGCCCTAGCAATCAGCCCCAGCATTTT | CASSEAKGPSNQPQHF
. | TRBJ2-3 | . | TRBV13 | TGTGCCAGCAGCTCGGCCACAGATACGCAGTATTTT | CASSSATDTQYF